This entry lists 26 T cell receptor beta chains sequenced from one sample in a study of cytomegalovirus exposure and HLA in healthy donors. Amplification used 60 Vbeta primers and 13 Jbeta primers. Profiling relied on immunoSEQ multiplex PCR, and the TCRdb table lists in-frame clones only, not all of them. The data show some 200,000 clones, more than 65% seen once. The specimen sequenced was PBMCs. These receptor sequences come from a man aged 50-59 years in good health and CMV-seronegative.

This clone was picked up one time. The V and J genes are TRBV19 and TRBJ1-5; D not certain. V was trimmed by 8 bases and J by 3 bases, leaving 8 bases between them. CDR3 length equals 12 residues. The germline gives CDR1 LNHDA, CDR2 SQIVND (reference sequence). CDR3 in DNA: TGTGCCAGTGGTGAGAACAATCAGCCCCAGCATTTT. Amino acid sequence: CASGENNQPQHF. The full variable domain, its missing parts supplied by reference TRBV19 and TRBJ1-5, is DGGITQSPKYLFRKEGQNVTLSCEQNLNHDAMYWYRQDPGQGLRLIYYSQIVNDFQKGDIAEGYSVSREKKESFPLTVTSAQKNPTAFYLCASGENNQPQHFGDGTRLSIL.

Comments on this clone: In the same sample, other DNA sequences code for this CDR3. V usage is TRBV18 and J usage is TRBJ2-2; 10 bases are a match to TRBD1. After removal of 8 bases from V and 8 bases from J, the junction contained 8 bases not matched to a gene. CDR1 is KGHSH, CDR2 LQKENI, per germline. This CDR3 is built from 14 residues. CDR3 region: CASRQGARTGELFF. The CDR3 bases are TGTGCCAGCCGACAGGGGGCACGGACTGGGGAGCTGTTTTTT.

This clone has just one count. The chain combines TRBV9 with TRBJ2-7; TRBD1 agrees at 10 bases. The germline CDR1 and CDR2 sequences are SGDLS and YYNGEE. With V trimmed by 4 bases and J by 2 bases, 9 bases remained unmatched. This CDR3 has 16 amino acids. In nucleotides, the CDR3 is TGTGCCAGCAGCCCCCTCCCCGGGACAGGGGCCTACGAGCAGTACTTC. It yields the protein CASSPLPGTGAYEQYF.

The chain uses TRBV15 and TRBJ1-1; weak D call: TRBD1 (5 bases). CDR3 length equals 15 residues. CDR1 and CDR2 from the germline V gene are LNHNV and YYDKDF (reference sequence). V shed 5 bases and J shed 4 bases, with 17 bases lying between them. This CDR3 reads CATSPNLQGPTEAFF. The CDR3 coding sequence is TGTGCCACCAGCCCCAATTTGCAGGGCCCCACTGAAGCTTTCTTT.

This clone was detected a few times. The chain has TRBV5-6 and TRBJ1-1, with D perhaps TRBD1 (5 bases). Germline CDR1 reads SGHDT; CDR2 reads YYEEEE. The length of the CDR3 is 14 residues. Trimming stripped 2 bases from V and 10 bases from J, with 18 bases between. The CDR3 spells CASSFYTGHMRAFF. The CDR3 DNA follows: TGTGCCAGCAGCTTCTACACAGGTCATATGCGAGCTTTCTTT.

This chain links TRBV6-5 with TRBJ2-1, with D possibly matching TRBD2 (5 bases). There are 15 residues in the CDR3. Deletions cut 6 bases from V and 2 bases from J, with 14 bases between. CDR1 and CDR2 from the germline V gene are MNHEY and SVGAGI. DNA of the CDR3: TGTGCCAGCAGACGGGAAGCCCCTACCTACAATGAGCAGTTCTTC. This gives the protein CASRREAPTYNEQFF.

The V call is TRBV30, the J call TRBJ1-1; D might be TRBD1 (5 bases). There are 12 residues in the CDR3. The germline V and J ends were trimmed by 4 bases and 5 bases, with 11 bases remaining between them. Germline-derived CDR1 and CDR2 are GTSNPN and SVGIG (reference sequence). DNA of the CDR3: TGTGCCTGGACTCAGGGAGGGACTGAAGCTTTCTTT. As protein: CAWTQGGTEAFF.

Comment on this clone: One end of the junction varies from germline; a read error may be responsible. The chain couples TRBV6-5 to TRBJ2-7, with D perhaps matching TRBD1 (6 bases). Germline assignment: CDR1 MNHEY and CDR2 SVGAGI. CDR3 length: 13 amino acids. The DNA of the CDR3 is TGTGCCAGCAGCTACTACAGGGATTACGAGCAGTACTTC. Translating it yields CASSYYRDYEQYF.

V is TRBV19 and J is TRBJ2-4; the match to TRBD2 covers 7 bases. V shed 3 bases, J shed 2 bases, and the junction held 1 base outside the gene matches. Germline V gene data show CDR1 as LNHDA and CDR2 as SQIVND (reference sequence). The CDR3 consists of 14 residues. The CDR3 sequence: CASSIGRSKNIQYF. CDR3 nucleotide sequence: TGTGCCAGTAGTATCGGGAGGTCCAAAAACATTCAGTACTTC.

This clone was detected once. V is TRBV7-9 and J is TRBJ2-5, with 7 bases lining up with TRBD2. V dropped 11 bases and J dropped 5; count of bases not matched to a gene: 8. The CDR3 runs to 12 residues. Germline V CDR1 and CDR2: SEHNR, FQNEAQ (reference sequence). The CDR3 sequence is CAGGGRDETQYF. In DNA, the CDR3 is TGTGCCGGGGGGGGAAGAGATGAGACCCAGTACTTC. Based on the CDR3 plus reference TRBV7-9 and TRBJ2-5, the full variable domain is DTGVSQNPRHKITKRGQNVTFRCDPISEHNRLYWYRQTLGQGPEFLTYFQNEAQLEKSRLLSDRFSAERPKGSFSTLEIQRTEQGDSAMYLCAGGGRDETQYFGPGTRLLVL.

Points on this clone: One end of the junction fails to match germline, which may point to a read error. CDR3 coding DNA: TGTGCCAGCAGGTTGGGGGCGTCGAACACCGGGGAGCTGTTTTTT. Translating it yields CASRLGASNTGELFF. J is TRBJ2-2 and V is TRBV5-6; a possible D gene is TRBD1 (6 bases). CDR1 is SGHDT and CDR2 is YYEEEE in the germline V gene. The CDR3 runs to 15 residues.

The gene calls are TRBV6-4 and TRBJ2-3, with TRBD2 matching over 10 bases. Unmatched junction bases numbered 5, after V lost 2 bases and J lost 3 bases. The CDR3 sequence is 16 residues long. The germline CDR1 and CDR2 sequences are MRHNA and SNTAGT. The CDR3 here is CASSDGAGGLTDTQYF. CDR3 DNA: TGTGCCAGCAGTGACGGAGCGGGGGGGCTGACAGATACGCAGTATTTT.

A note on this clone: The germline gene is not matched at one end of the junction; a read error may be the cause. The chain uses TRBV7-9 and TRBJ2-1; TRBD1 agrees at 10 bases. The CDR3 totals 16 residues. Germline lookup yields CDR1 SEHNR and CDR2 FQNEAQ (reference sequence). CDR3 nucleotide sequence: TGTTCCAGCGTTCTACCCGGGACAGGGGCCCACAATGAGCAGTTCTTC. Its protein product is CSSVLPGTGAHNEQFF. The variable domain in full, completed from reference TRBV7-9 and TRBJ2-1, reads DTGVSQNPRHKITKRGQNVTFRCDPISEHNRLYWYRQTLGQGPEFLTYFQNEAQLEKSRLLSDRFSAERPKGSFSTLEIQRTEQGDSAMYLCSSVLPGTGAHNEQFFGPGTRLTVL.

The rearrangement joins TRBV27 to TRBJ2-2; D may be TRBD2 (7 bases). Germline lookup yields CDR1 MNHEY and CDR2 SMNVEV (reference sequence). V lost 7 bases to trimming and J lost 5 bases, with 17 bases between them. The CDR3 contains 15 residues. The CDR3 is CASTLRGGRTGELFF. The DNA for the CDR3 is TGTGCCAGCACCCTGAGGGGGGGCCGGACCGGGGAGCTGTTTTTT.

Here the CDR3 reads CASSSGQGDPTDGELFF. The CDR3 nucleotides read TGTGCCAGCAGCTCGGGACAGGGGGATCCCACCGACGGGGAGCTGTTTTTT. The V call is TRBV7-9, the J call TRBJ2-2; 11 positions match TRBD1. Germline V gives CDR1 SEHNR, CDR2 FQNEAQ (reference sequence). With V trimmed by 4 bases and J by 7 bases, 11 bases remained unmatched. This CDR3 has 17 residues.

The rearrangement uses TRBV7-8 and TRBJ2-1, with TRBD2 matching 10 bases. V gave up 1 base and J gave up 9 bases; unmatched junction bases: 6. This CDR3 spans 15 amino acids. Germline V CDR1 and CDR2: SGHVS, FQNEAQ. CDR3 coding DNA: TGTGCCAGCAGCTTAGAAAGCGGGGGGGCGAGTGAGCAGTTCTTC. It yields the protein CASSLESGGASEQFF.

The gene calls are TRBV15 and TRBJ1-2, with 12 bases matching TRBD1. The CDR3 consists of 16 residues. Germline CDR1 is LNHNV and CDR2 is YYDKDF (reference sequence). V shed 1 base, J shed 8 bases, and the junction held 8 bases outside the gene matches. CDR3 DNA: TGTGCCACCAGCAGAGCAGGGACAGGGGGCGCAAGGGGCTACACCTTC. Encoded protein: CATSRAGTGGARGYTF.

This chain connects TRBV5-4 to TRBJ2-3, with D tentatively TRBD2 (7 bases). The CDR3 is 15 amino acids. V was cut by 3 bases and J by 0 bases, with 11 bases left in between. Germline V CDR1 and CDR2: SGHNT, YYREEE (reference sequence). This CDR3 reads CASSSGGASTDTQYF. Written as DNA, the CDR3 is TGTGCCAGCAGCTCGGGGGGCGCTAGCACAGATACGCAGTATTTT.

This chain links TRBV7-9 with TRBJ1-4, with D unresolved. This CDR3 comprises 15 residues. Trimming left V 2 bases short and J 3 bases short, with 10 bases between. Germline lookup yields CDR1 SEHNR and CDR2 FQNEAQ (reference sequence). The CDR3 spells CASSLQVVSNEKLFF. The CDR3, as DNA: TGTGCCAGCAGCTTACAGGTGGTGTCTAATGAAAAACTGTTTTTT.

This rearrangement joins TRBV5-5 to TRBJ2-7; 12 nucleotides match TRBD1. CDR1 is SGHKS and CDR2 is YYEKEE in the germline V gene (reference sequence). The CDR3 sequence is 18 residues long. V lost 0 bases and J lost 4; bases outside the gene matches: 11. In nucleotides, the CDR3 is TGTGCCAGCAGCTTGGGCGAACAAGGGACAGGGGGCCGGTACGAGCAGTACTTC. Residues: CASSLGEQGTGGRYEQYF.

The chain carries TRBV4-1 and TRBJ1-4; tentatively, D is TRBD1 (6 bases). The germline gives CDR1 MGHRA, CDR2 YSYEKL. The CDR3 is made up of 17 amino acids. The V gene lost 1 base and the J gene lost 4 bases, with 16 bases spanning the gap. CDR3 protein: CASSQVEQGRDNEKLFF. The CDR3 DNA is TGCGCCAGCAGCCAAGTCGAACAGGGCCGGGATAATGAAAAACTGTTTTTT.

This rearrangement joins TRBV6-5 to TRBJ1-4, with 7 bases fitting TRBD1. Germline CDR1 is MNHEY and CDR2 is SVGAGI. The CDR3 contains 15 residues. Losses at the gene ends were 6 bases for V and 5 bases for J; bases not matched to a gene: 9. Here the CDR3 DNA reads TGTGCCAGCAGCCACCAGACAGGGCCGAATGAAAAACTGTTTTTT. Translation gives CASSHQTGPNEKLFF.

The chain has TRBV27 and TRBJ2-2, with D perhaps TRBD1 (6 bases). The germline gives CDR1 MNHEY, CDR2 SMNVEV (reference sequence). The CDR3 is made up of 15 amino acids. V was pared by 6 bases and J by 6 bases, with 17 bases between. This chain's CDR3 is CASRVRAGEAGELFF. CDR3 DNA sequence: TGTGCCAGCAGGGTGCGGGCAGGGGAAGCCGGGGAGCTGTTTTTT.

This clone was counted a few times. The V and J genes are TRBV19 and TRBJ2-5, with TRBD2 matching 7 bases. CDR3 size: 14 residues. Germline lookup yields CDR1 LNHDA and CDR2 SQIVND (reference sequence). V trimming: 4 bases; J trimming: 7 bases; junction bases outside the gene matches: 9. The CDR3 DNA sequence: TGTGCCAGTAGTACAGCCGGGACTACGGCGACCCAGTACTTC. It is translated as CASSTAGTTATQYF.

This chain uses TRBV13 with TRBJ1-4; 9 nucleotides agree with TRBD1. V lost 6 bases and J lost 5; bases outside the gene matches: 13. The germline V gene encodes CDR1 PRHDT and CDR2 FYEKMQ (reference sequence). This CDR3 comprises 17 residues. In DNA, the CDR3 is TGTGCCAGCAGTTACACAGGGGGCATGGTGAGGAATGAAAAACTGTTTTTT. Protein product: CASSYTGGMVRNEKLFF.

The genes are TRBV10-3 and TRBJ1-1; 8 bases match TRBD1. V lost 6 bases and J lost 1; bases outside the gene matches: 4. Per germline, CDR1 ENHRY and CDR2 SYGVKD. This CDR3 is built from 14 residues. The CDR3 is CAIRPGGPNTEAFF. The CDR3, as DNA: TGTGCCATCAGGCCAGGGGGCCCGAACACTGAAGCTTTCTTT.